These 25 T cell receptor beta chains share one sample of origin, sequenced in a study of blood T cell repertoires in COVID-19. Here immunoSEQ multiplex PCR was the method, and the copy in TCRdb shows in-frame clones only, minus some. The sample has 23,000 or so clones, around nine tenths seen once; the top ten hold approximately 8%. Sequenced material: peripheral blood. Every receptor here comes from a man aged 50 to 60 with active COVID-19.

The chain employs TRBV19 and TRBJ2-2, with TRBD1 identical over 8 bases. The CDR3 spans 18 residues. V was pared by 1 base and J by 3 bases, with 10 bases of the junction left unmatched. CDR1 is LNHDA, CDR2 SQIVND, per germline (reference sequence). The CDR3 region has the DNA TGTGCCAGTAGTATAGCCGGCTGGGCAGGGGGCTACACCGGGGAGCTGTTTTTT. Translated, it gives CASSIAGWAGGYTGELFF. Based on the CDR3 plus reference TRBV19 and TRBJ2-2, the full variable domain is DGGITQSPKYLFRKEGQNVTLSCEQNLNHDAMYWYRQDPGQGLRLIYYSQIVNDFQKGDIAEGYSVSREKKESFPLTVTSAQKNPTAFYLCASSIAGWAGGYTGELFFGEGSRLTVL.

J is TRBJ2-1 and V is TRBV19, with 8 bases that match TRBD1. In germline, CDR1 is LNHDA, CDR2 SQIVND (reference sequence). The CDR3 has 15 residues. Trimming at V came to 4 bases and at J to 4 bases, leaving 6 bases not matched to a gene. The CDR3 is CASSTGTGPYNEQFF. In DNA form, the CDR3 reads TGTGCCAGTAGTACCGGGACAGGCCCTTACAATGAGCAGTTCTTC. Looking up the rest from reference TRBV19 and TRBJ2-1 gives the full variable domain: DGGITQSPKYLFRKEGQNVTLSCEQNLNHDAMYWYRQDPGQGLRLIYYSQIVNDFQKGDIAEGYSVSREKKESFPLTVTSAQKNPTAFYLCASSTGTGPYNEQFFGPGTRLTVL.

The chain carries TRBV7-9 and TRBJ1-1; D is possibly TRBD1 (6 bases). V lost 0 bases, J lost 1 base, and 9 bases lay in between. Germline lookup yields CDR1 SEHNR and CDR2 FQNEAQ (reference sequence). This CDR3 region has 15 residues. In DNA form, the CDR3 reads TGTGCCAGCAGCTTAGCGGGGGGGCCGAACACTGAAGCTTTCTTT. Translation: CASSLAGGPNTEAFF.

The chain has TRBV5-8 and TRBJ1-2, with 8 bases aligning to TRBD1. This CDR3 has 13 residues. The trim removed 4 bases at V and 3 bases at J, leaving 2 bases unmatched. The V gene's germline CDR1 is SGHTS and CDR2 YDEGEE. The CDR3 spells CASSTTGDYGYTF. The DNA of the CDR3 is TGTGCCAGCAGCACGACAGGGGACTATGGCTACACCTTC. Full variable domain (outside the CDR3, taken from reference TRBV5-8 and TRBJ1-2): EAGVTQSPTHLIKTRGQQATLRCSPISGHTSVYWYQQALGLGLQFLLWYDEGEERNRGNFPPRFSGRQFPNYSSELNVNALELEDSALYLCASSTTGDYGYTFGSGTRLTVV.

The gene calls are TRBV18 and TRBJ2-1, with D perhaps matching TRBD1 (5 bases). The CDR3 extends over 16 amino acids. Germline values: CDR1 KGHSH, CDR2 LQKENI. V was pared by 4 bases and J by 1 base, with 14 bases between. The CDR3 region is CASSHRNTRSYNEQFF. The CDR3, as DNA: TGTGCCAGCTCACACAGGAACACAAGGTCCTACAATGAGCAGTTCTTC.

The gene calls are TRBV11-2 and TRBJ1-3; 11 bases fit TRBD1. The CDR3 consists of 18 residues. Germline lookup yields CDR1 SGHAT and CDR2 FQNNGV. J lost 1 base, V lost 7 bases, and 12 bases had no gene match. The CDR3 here is CASNAGTGGLLSGNTIYF. The CDR3 DNA is TGTGCCAGCAACGCCGGGACAGGGGGTCTTCTGTCTGGAAACACCATATATTTT.

The CDR3 DNA reads TGTGCCAGTAGTTTGGACAGTCCCTACTATGGCTACACCTTC. This sequence encodes CASSLDSPYYGYTF. The chain recombines TRBV19 with TRBJ1-2; maybe TRBD1 (6 bases). Deletions cut 5 bases from V and 3 bases from J, with 13 bases between. The CDR3 extends over 14 amino acids. Germline CDR1 is LNHDA and CDR2 is SQIVND (reference sequence).

The gene calls are TRBV28 and TRBJ2-7; no reliable D call. Germline V gene data show CDR1 as MDHEN and CDR2 as SYDVKM. This CDR3 region has 17 residues. V lost 3 bases, J lost 0 bases, and 18 bases lay in between. For the CDR3, the DNA is TGTGCCAGCAGTTTGATCTCCGGTGTTTGGAGCTCCTACGAGCAGTACTTC. Translated, it gives CASSLISGVWSSYEQYF.

This chain connects TRBV28 to TRBJ1-2; D may be TRBD1 (5 bases). Germline V lookup: CDR1 MDHEN, CDR2 SYDVKM. Trimming took off 2 bases at V and 5 bases at J, with 12 bases between the two ends. The CDR3 is 14 amino acids. CDR3 DNA: TGTGCCAGCAGTTTAGCAGGGATTCGGTATGGCTACACCTTC. Translating it yields CASSLAGIRYGYTF.

This sequence joins TRBV7-2 and TRBJ1-5; 12 bases align to TRBD1. V lost 6 bases, J lost 7 bases, and 10 bases stayed unmatched. Germline CDR1 SGHTA, CDR2 FQGNSA. CDR3 length equals 16 residues. The DNA for the CDR3 is TGTGCCAGCAGTTCGAATCCCGGGACAGGGGGCCAGCCCCAGCATTTT. As protein: CASSSNPGTGGQPQHF.

The rearrangement links TRBV4-1 to TRBJ1-1, with no clear D. The CDR3 covers 15 residues. The V and J ends lost 0 bases and 1 base respectively, with 9 bases between them. CDR1 and CDR2 from the germline V gene are MGHRA and YSYEKL. This CDR3 is CASSQEDFWNTEAFF. The CDR3 DNA reads as TGCGCCAGCAGCCAAGAGGACTTTTGGAACACTGAAGCTTTCTTT.

This chain connects TRBV25-1 to TRBJ1-1; no clear D. The CDR3 is 13 amino acids. Germline values: CDR1 MGHDK, CDR2 SYGVNS. V dropped 3 bases and J dropped 1 base, with 6 bases sitting between them. CDR3 sequence: CASSDPWNTEAFF. The CDR3 DNA reads as TGTGCCAGCAGTGACCCGTGGAACACTGAAGCTTTCTTT.

The CDR3 spells CASRGGNQPQHF. The CDR3 nucleotides read TGTGCCAGTCGGGGTGGCAATCAGCCCCAGCATTTT. This chain links TRBV19 with TRBJ1-5, with unresolved D. Germline V gene lookup returns CDR1 LNHDA and CDR2 SQIVND (reference sequence). The V end lost 8 bases, the J end lost 2 bases, and 7 bases lay between the germline ends. CDR3 length: 12 amino acids.

V is TRBV2 and J is TRBJ2-2, with D perhaps matching TRBD2 (5 bases). Germline assignment: CDR1 SNHLY and CDR2 FYNNEI. V was cut by 5 bases and J by 5 bases, with 12 bases left in between. CDR3 length: 14 amino acids. CDR3 sequence reads: CASSLQSGTGELFF. The CDR3 nucleotides are TGTGCCAGCAGTCTCCAATCGGGAACCGGGGAGCTGTTTTTT. The variable domain in full, with the rest retrieved from reference TRBV2 and TRBJ2-2, is EPEVTQTPSHQVTQMGQEVILRCVPISNHLYFYWYRQILGQKVEFLVSFYNNEISEKSEIFDDQFSVERPDGSNFTLKIRSTKLEDSAMYFCASSLQSGTGELFFGEGSRLTVL.

V and J are TRBV27 and TRBJ2-1; D possibly corresponds to TRBD1 (5 bases). The CDR3 runs to 15 residues. Germline V gene lookup returns CDR1 MNHEY and CDR2 SMNVEV (reference sequence). V gave up 5 bases and J gave up 3 bases, with 14 bases separating them. The CDR3 nucleotides read TGTGCCAGCAGTAAAAACCAGGGTCTCTACAATGAGCAGTTCTTC. It codes for CASSKNQGLYNEQFF.

The gene calls are TRBV11-3 and TRBJ1-3; maybe TRBD1 (5 bases). CDR1 is SGHNT, CDR2 YENEEA, per germline. This CDR3 comprises 16 residues. V was pared by 4 bases and J by 2 bases, with 15 bases between. The CDR3 here is CASSSRTKSPGNTIYF. The CDR3 DNA is TGTGCCAGCAGCTCACGGACAAAATCGCCTGGAAACACCATATATTTT.

The J gene is TRBJ2-3, the V gene TRBV29-1; no clear D. V was clipped by 4 bases and J by 0 bases, with 8 bases between them. The germline gives CDR1 SQVTM, CDR2 ANQGSEA. CDR3 length: 13 amino acids. CDR3 bases: TGCAGCGTTGTCCAGGCTAGCACAGATACGCAGTATTTT. This codes for CSVVQASTDTQYF.

In regard to this clone: This CDR3 is also generated by other DNA sequences in the sample. The chain has TRBV11-3 and TRBJ2-7, with D unclear. The CDR3 is 12 amino acids. Germline lookup yields CDR1 SGHNT and CDR2 YENEEA. Trimming cost V 5 bases and J 0 bases, with 5 bases left between them. The CDR3 nucleotides are TGTGCCAGCAGCCCCTCCTCCTACGAGCAGTACGTC. It specifies CASSPSSYEQYV.

The chain couples TRBV19 to TRBJ1-5; 7 nucleotides match TRBD1. V was clipped by 4 bases and J by 0 bases; unmatched bases: 0. Germline V lookup: CDR1 LNHDA, CDR2 SQIVND (reference sequence). The CDR3 is 14 residues long. The CDR3 coding sequence is TGTGCCAGTAGTACAGGGGGTAGCAATCAGCCCCAGCATTTT. It is translated as CASSTGGSNQPQHF.

This clone was recorded a few times. This chain joins TRBV4-1 and TRBJ1-5; 10 nucleotides agree with TRBD1. Trimming took 4 bases from V and 0 from J; bases not matched to a gene: 6. CDR1 and CDR2 (germline): MGHRA, YSYEKL. CDR3 length: 17 residues. CDR3 sequence (DNA): TGCGCCAGCAGCCGGGACAGGGGCCCTTATAGCAATCAGCCCCAGCATTTT. This codes for CASSRDRGPYSNQPQHF.

The V call is TRBV10-1, the J call TRBJ2-2; 13 bases line up with TRBD2. J was trimmed by 0 bases and V by 5 bases; bases with no gene match: 3. Germline lookup yields CDR1 WNHNN and CDR2 SYGVQD (reference sequence). This CDR3 is 17 amino acids long. For the CDR3, the DNA is TGCGCCAGCAGTCGGACTAGCGGGGGCCCGAACACCGGGGAGCTGTTTTTT. This codes for CASSRTSGGPNTGELFF.

The chain joins TRBV10-1 to TRBJ2-2; D gene unclear. Germline V lookup: CDR1 WNHNN, CDR2 SYGVQD (reference sequence). The V gene lost 1 base and the J gene lost 6 bases, with 9 bases spanning the gap. This CDR3 has 14 amino acids. This CDR3 is CASSEWLGAGELFF. The CDR3 bases are TGCGCCAGCAGTGAGTGGCTAGGTGCCGGGGAGCTGTTTTTT.

The J gene is TRBJ1-3, the V gene TRBV19; D is perhaps TRBD1 (5 bases). Trimming cost V 7 bases and J 2 bases, with 21 bases left between them. The germline V gene encodes CDR1 LNHDA and CDR2 SQIVND (reference sequence). The CDR3 is 17 amino acids. CDR3 DNA: TGTGCCAGTAAATGGATGACAGCAGAAAAAACTGGAAACACCATATATTTT. This encodes CASKWMTAEKTGNTIYF.

The chain recombines TRBV12-5 with TRBJ2-2, with D maybe TRBD1 (6 bases). The CDR3 length is 15 residues. Germline CDR1 is LGHNT and CDR2 is FRNRAP. The V end lost 4 bases, the J end lost 7 bases, and 16 bases lay between the germline ends. CDR3 in amino acids: CASGSLGTQVGELFF. The CDR3 DNA follows: TGTGCTAGTGGTTCCTTGGGGACACAGGTCGGGGAGCTGTTTTTT.

This clone was picked up one time. This chain uses TRBV11-3 with TRBJ1-2, with D tentatively TRBD1 (5 bases). The CDR3 is 17 residues long. V dropped 4 bases and J dropped 0 bases, with 18 bases sitting between them. Germline V CDR1 and CDR2: SGHNT, YENEEA. This CDR3 is CASSSLRGVITNYGYTF. In DNA, the CDR3 is TGTGCCAGCAGCTCCCTTCGGGGGGTGATTACTAACTATGGCTACACCTTC. The full variable domain, completed using reference TRBV11-3 and TRBJ1-2, is EAGVVQSPRYKIIEKKQPVAFWCNPISGHNTLYWYLQNLGQGPELLIRYENEEAVDDSQLPKDRFSAERLKGVDSTLKIQPAELGDSAVYLCASSSLRGVITNYGYTFGSGTRLTVV.